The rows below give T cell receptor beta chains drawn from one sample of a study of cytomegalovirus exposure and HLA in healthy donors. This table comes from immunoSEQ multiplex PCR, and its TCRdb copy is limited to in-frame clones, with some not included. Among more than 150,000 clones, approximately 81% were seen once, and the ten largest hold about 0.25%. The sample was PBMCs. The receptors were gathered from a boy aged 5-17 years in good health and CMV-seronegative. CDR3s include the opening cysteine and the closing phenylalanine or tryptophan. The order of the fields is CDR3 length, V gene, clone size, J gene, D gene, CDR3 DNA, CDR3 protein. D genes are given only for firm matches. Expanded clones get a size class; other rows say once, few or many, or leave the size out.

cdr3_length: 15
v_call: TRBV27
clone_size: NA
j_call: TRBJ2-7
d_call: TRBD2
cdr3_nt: TGTGCCAGCAGTTCTGTACGGGAGGCCTCCTACGAGCAGTACTTC
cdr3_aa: CASSSVREASYEQYF

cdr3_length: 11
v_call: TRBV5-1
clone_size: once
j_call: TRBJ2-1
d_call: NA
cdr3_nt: TGCGCCAGCAGCCTTTTCGGTGAGCAGTTCTTC
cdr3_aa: CASSLFGEQFF

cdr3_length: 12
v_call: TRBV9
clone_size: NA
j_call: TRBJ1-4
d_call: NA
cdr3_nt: TGTGCCAGCAGCGGTCTCGGGGAAAAACTGTTTTTT
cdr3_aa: CASSGLGEKLFF

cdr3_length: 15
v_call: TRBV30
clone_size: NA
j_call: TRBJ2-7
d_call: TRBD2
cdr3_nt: TGTGCCTGGAGTGTACGGGTCAGCGGGATACTCGAGCAGTACTTC
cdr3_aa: CAWSVRVSGILEQYF

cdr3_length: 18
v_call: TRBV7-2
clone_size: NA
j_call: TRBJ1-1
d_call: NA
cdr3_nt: TGTGCCAGCAGCTCTCACCCGGGCGAGGGGGTCCCCTACACTGAAGCTTTCTTT
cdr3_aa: CASSSHPGEGVPYTEAFF

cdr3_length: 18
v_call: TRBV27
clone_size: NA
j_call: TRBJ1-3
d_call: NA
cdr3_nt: TGTGCCAGCAGTTTATCTTCGGCAGGGGCCCTCTCTGGAAACACCATATATTTT
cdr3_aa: CASSLSSAGALSGNTIYF

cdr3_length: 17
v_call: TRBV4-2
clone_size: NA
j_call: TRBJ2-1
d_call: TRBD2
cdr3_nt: TGTGCCAGCAGCCTCAAACCGACTAGCGGGAGTTGGTTAGAGCAGTTCTTC
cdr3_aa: CASSLKPTSGSWLEQFF

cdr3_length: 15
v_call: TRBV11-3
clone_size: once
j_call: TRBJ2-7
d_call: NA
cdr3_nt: TGTGCCAGCAGCTTAGGGGGACGGAGGGGAGGCGAGCAGTACTTC
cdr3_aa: CASSLGGRRGGEQYF

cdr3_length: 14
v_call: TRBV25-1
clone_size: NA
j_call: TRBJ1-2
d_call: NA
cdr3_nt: TGTGCCAGCAGCCTTCGGGACACCAACTATGGCTACACCTTC
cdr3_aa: CASSLRDTNYGYTF

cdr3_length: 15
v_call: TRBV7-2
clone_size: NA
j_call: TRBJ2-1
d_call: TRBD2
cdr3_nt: TGTGCCAGCAGCTTGGGACTAGCGGGGGGCAATGAGCAGTTCTTC
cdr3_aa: CASSLGLAGGNEQFF

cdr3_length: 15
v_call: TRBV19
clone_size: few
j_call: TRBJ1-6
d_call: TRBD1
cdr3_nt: TGTGCCAGTAGTACGGGACAGCTCCTTAATTCACCCCTCCACTTT
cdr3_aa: CASSTGQLLNSPLHF

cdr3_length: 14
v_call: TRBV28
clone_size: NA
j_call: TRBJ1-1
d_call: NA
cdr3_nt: TGTGCCAGCAGTGAAACAGGGATGGGCACTGAAGCTTTCTTT
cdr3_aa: CASSETGMGTEAFF

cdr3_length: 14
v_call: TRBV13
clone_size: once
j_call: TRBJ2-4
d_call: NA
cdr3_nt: TGTGCCAGCAGCCAGCAGCGGGCCAAAAACATTCAGTACTTC
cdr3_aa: CASSQQRAKNIQYF

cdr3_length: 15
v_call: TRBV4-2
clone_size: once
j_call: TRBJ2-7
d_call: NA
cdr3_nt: TGTGCCAGCAGCCAAGACCGGGACTCTTTCTACGAGCAGTACTTC
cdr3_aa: CASSQDRDSFYEQYF

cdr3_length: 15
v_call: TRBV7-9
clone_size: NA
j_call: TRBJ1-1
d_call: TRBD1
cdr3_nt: TGTGCCAGCAGCTTAGACAGGGGGTTAGACACTGAAGCTTTCTTT
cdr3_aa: CASSLDRGLDTEAFF

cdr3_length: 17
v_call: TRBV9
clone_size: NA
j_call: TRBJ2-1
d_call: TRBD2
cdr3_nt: TGTGCCAGCAGCGTAGAGACTAGCGGGGGGGTGATGGGTGAGCAGTTCTTC
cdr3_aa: CASSVETSGGVMGEQFF

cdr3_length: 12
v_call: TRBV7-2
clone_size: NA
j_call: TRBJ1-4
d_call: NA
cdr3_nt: TGTGCCAGCAGCTTAGCGCGTGGGGCACTGTTTTTT
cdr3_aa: CASSLARGALFF

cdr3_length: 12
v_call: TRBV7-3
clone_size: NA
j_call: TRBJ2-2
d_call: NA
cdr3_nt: TGTGCCAGCAGCTTATATCCCGGGGAGCTGTTTTTT
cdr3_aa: CASSLYPGELFF

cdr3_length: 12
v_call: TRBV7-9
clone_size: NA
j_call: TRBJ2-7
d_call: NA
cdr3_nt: TGTGCCAGCAGCTTGACAGGCTACGAGCAGTACTTC
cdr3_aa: CASSLTGYEQYF

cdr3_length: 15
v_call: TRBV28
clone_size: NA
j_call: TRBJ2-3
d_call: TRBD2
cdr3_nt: TGTGCCAGCAGAGCTAGCGGGGTTAGCACAGATACGCAGTATTTT
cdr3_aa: CASRASGVSTDTQYF

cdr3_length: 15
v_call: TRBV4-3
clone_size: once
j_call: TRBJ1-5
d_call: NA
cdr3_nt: TGCGCCAGCAGCCAAGATCGGTCCGAGAATCAGCCCCAGCATTTT
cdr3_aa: CASSQDRSENQPQHF

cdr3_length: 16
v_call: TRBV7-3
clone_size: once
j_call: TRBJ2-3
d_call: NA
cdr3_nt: TGTGCCAGCAGCCACACCGGGACTCCCAGCACAGATACGCAGTATTTT
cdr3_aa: CASSHTGTPSTDTQYF

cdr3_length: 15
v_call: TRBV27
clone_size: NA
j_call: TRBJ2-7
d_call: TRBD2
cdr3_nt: TGTGCCAGCAGTGAAGCAGCGGGGGCTCCCTACGAGCAGTACTTC
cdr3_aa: CASSEAAGAPYEQYF

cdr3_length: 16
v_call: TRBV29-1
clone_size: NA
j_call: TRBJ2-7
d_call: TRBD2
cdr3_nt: TGCAGCGTTAAGGAGCCGAATTATGGGGGGGTCGACGAGCAGTACTTC
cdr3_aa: CSVKEPNYGGVDEQYF

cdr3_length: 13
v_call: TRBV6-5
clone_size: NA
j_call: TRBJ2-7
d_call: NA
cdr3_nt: TGTGCCAGCACCAAGAGGACGGCCGGGAAGCAGTACTTC
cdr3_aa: CASTKRTAGKQYF

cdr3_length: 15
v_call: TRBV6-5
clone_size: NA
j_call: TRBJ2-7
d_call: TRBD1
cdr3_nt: TGTGCCAGCAGTGCTGTCGGGACAGGGGTGTACGAGCAGTACTTC
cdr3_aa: CASSAVGTGVYEQYF

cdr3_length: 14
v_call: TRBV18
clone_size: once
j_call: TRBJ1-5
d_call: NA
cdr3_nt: TGTGCCAGCTCACCAGGCAGCGCCAATCAGCCCCAGCATTTT
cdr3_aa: CASSPGSANQPQHF

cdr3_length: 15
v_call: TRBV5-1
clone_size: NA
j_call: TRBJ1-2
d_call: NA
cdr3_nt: TGCGCCAGCAGCTTGGTAGTCCCGGGTAACTATGGCTACACCTTC
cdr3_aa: CASSLVVPGNYGYTF

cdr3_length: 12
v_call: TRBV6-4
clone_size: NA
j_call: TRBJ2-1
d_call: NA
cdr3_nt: TGTGCCAGCAGTGACGGGGAGCTCACCCAGTTCTTC
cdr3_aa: CASSDGELTQFF

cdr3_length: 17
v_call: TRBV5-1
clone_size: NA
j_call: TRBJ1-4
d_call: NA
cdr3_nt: TGCGCCAGCAGCTTCAGTTGGGACAAGGGGAGTAATGAAAAACTGTTTTTT
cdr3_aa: CASSFSWDKGSNEKLFF

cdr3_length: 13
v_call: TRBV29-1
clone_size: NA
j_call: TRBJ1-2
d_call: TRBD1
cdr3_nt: TGCAGCGTGCCGGGACAGGGGATACGTGGCTACACCTTC
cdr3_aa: CSVPGQGIRGYTF

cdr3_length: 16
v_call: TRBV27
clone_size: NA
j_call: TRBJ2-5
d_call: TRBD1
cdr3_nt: TGTGCCAGCAGTACCTTACTGACAGGGAATTTTGAGACCCAGTACTTC
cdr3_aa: CASSTLLTGNFETQYF

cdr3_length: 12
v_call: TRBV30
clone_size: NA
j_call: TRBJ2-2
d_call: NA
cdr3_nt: TGTGCCTGGAACAGGGACCCCGGGGAGCTGTTTTTT
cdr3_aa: CAWNRDPGELFF

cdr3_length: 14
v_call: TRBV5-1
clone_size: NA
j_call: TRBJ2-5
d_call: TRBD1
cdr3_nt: TGCGCCAGCAGCCCCGGACAGGGTCTGGAGACCCAGTACTTC
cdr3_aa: CASSPGQGLETQYF

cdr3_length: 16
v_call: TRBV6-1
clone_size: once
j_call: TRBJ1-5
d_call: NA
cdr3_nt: TGTGCCAGCAGTGATTGGACAGAGATAAGCCATCAGCCCCAGCATTTT
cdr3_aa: CASSDWTEISHQPQHF

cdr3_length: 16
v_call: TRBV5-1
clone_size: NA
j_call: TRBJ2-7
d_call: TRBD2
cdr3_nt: TGCGCCAGCAGCGTTGGACTAGCGGGGATGAAAGGCGAGCAGTACTTC
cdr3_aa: CASSVGLAGMKGEQYF

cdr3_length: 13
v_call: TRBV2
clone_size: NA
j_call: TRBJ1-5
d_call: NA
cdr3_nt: TGTGCCAGCAGCGGTCCCGGGACAATGCCCCAGCATTTT
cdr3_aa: CASSGPGTMPQHF

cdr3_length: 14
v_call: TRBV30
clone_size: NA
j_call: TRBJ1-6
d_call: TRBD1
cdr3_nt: TGTGCCTGGAGTACAGACAGGGCGAGTTCACCCCTCCACTTT
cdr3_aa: CAWSTDRASSPLHF

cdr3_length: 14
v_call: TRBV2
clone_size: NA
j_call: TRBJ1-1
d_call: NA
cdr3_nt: TGTGCCAGCAGTGACAGGGGAATGGTCGGTGAAGCTTTCTTT
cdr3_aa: CASSDRGMVGEAFF

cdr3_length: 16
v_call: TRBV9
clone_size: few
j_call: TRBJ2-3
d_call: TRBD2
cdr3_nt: TGTGCCAGCAGCTCAACCGGGACTACTCTCACAGATACGCAGTATTTT
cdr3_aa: CASSSTGTTLTDTQYF

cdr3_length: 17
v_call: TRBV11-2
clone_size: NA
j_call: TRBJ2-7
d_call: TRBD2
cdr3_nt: TGTGCCAGCAGCCCCCAGACTAGCGGGAGGACTATAGGCGAGCAGTACTTC
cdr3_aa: CASSPQTSGRTIGEQYF

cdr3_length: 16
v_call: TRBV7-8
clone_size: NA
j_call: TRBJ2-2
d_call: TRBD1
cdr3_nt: TGTGCCAGCAGCATCGACAGGGTTGGGAACACCGGGGAGCTGTTTTTT
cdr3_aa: CASSIDRVGNTGELFF

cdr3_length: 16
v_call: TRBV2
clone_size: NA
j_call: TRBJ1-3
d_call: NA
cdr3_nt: TGTGCCAGCAGCCCTATTGTGGGCCACTCTGGAAACACCATATATTTT
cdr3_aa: CASSPIVGHSGNTIYF

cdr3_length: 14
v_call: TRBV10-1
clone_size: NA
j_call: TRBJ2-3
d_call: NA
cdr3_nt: TGCGCCAGCAGTGAGTACCAGGGTGGAGATACGCAGTATTTT
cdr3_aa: CASSEYQGGDTQYF

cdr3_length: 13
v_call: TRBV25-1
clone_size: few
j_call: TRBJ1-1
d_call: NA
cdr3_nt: TGTGCCAGCAGTCTGGGGGCCGCCGGTGAAGCTTTCTTT
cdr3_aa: CASSLGAAGEAFF

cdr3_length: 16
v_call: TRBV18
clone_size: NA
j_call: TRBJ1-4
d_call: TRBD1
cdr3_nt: TGTGCCAGCTCACCACCGGGACAGGCGGTGGCTGAAAAACTGTTTTTT
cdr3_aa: CASSPPGQAVAEKLFF